These T cell receptor beta chains were read from a single sample in a study of T cells in Graves' hyperthyroidism and ophthalmopathy. TCRdb passed the multiplex PCR reads through MiXCR, listing each CDR3 protein once. The table lists around 500,000 distinct CDR3 sequences, roughly 22% of them singletons. The sequencing sample was made of blood. Every receptor here comes from a woman in her sixties or seventies with Graves' ophthalmopathy. Both conserved end residues are part of each CDR3. A D gene is named only where the DNA matches it firmly. A row's size may be missing; if present it is once, few, many or a size class.

>TRBJ2-5|few|TRBD1|TRBV9
CASSAGQGMETQYF
TGTGCCAGCAGCGCGGGACAGGGGATGGAGACCCAGTACTTC
>TRBJ2-1|.|TRBD2|TRBV5-1
CASSSQPTSGSFYNEQFF
TGCGCCAGCAGCTCCCAACCGACTAGCGGGAGTTTCTACAATGAGCAGTTCTTC
>TRBJ2-5|many|TRBD2|TRBV11-2
CASSLLASGRQETQYF
TGTGCCAGCAGCTTGTTAGCCAGCGGGAGACAAGAGACCCAGTACTTC
>TRBJ2-2|few|.|TRBV4-1
CASSRWGFTGELFF
TGCGCCAGCAGCCGGTGGGGCTTCACCGGGGAGCTGTTTTTT
>TRBJ1-1|.|.|TRBV5-6
CASSVRVTGTEAFF
TGTGCCAGCAGCGTCAGGGTAACGGGCACTGAAGCTTTCTTT
>TRBJ2-3|.|.|TRBV12-5
CASGRGTTDTQYF
TGTGCTAGTGGGAGAGGTACCACAGATACGCAGTATTTT
>TRBJ2-2|.|.|TRBV5-1
CASSMDGYTGELFF
TGCGCCAGCAGTATGGACGGCTACACCGGGGAGCTGTTTTTT
>TRBJ2-2|.|TRBD2|TRBV6-4
CASSAAGGDTGELFF
TGTGCCAGCAGTGCGGCGGGAGGGGACACCGGGGAGCTGTTTTTT
>TRBJ1-2|many|.|TRBV28
CASSLTGGVNYGYTF
TGTGCCAGCAGTTTAACGGGAGGAGTGAACTATGGCTACACCTTC
>TRBJ2-5|few|.|TRBV15
CATSPTRRETQYF
TGTGCCACCAGCCCGACTAGACGGGAGACCCAGTACTTC
>TRBJ2-5|few|.|TRBV12-3/TRBV12-4
CASSSYRAGEQTQYF
TGTGCCAGCAGCTCATACAGGGCTGGGGAACAGACCCAGTACTTC
>TRBJ2-1|few|.|TRBV9
CASSLRDDEQFF
TGTGCCAGCAGCCTCCGGGACGATGAGCAGTTCTTC
>TRBJ2-3|few|.|TRBV20-1
CSARASGGNADTQYF
TGCAGTGCTAGAGCGTCGGGCGGGAACGCAGATACGCAGTATTTT
>TRBJ1-2|few|.|TRBV18
CASSPLDREGYTF
TGTGCCAGCTCACCATTGGACAGAGAGGGCTACACCTTC
>TRBJ2-7|.|TRBD2|TRBV5-1
CASSPGLSSGRSHEQYF
TGCGCCAGCAGCCCAGGGCTAAGTAGCGGGAGAAGCCACGAGCAGTACTTC
>TRBJ2-3|many|.|TRBV20-1
CSARDPGFSADTQYF
TGCAGTGCTAGAGACCCAGGGTTTAGCGCAGATACGCAGTATTTT
>TRBJ1-2|.|TRBD1|TRBV19
CASSRGTGGDGYTF
TGTGCCAGTAGTAGGGGGACAGGGGGCGATGGCTACACCTTC
>TRBJ1-1|many|.|TRBV20-1
CSALSPFSFTEAFF
TGCAGTGCTCTTTCCCCCTTTAGTTTTACTGAAGCTTTCTTT
>TRBJ1-1|.|.|TRBV10-3
CAITLQGNTEAFF
TGTGCCATCACCCTACAGGGGAACACTGAAGCTTTCTTT
>TRBJ2-1|few|TRBD2|TRBV20-1
CSAPRTSGINEQFF
TGCAGTGCTCCGAGGACTAGCGGGATCAATGAGCAGTTCTTC
>TRBJ2-1|few|TRBD2|TRBV9
CASSPFSGSVGNEQFF
TGTGCCAGCAGCCCGTTTAGCGGGAGCGTGGGGAATGAGCAGTTCTTC
>TRBJ2-7|few|TRBD1|TRBV6-2/TRBV6-3
CASRPQGAMYEQYF
TGTGCCAGCAGACCCCAGGGGGCGATGTACGAGCAGTACTTC
>TRBJ2-7|.|TRBD2|TRBV7-6
CASSLVAGVPYEQYF
TGTGCCAGCAGCTTAGTTGCGGGAGTCCCCTACGAGCAGTACTTC
>TRBJ2-3|few|.|TRBV30
CAWSSGGPSTDTQYF
TGTGCCTGGAGTTCTGGGGGCCCAAGCACAGATACGCAGTATTTT
>TRBJ1-2|.|.|TRBV19
CATLGTDPWKGYTF
TGTGCCACCTTAGGTACGGACCCCTGGAAGGGCTACACCTTC
>TRBJ1-2|.|.|TRBV6-4
CASVQVEGYTF
TGTGCCAGCGTCCAGGTAGAGGGCTACACCTTC
>TRBJ2-4|.|.|TRBV27
CASSVRALTKNIQYF
TGTGCCAGCAGTGTAAGGGCCTTAACCAAAAACATTCAGTACTTC
>TRBJ1-1|.|TRBD1|TRBV30
CAWTGHRGRRAFF
TGTGCCTGGACTGGGCACAGGGGGCGCAGAGCTTTCTTT
>TRBJ2-7|.|TRBD1|TRBV12-3/TRBV12-4
CASSLWDRIYEQYF
TGTGCCAGCAGTTTATGGGACAGAATCTACGAGCAGTACTTC
>TRBJ1-4|many|.|TRBV28
CASNRPMGSSGANEKLFF
TGTGCCAGCAACCGGCCCATGGGATCTTCAGGAGCGAATGAAAAACTGTTTTTT
>TRBJ1-2|.|.|TRBV4-3
CASSHPKEKSYTF
TGCGCCAGCAGCCATCCCAAAGAGAAATCCTACACCTTC
>TRBJ2-1|few|TRBD2|TRBV6-2/TRBV6-3
CASSIAGVYNEQFF
TGTGCCAGCAGCATAGCGGGAGTTTACAATGAGCAGTTCTTC
>TRBJ2-7|few|.|TRBV3-1
CASSPWAAWEQYF
TGTGCCAGCAGCCCCTGGGCCGCTTGGGAGCAGTACTTC
>TRBJ2-6|.|.|TRBV7-2
CASSPLQAPSSGANVLTF
TGTGCCAGCAGCCCCCTACAGGCCCCTAGCTCTGGGGCCAACGTCCTGACTTTC
>TRBJ2-7|.|TRBD2|TRBV5-4
CASSGAGGLPYEQYF
TGTGCCAGCAGCGGAGCGGGAGGGCTCCCCTACGAGCAGTACTTC
>TRBJ1-1|few|.|TRBV27
CASSSEVGTPQRNTEAFF
TGTGCCAGCAGTTCGGAGGTGGGGACACCCCAAAGGAACACTGAAGCTTTCTTT
>TRBJ2-7|many|TRBD2|TRBV19
CASSIDSAGGSYEQYF
TGTGCCAGTAGTATAGATTCCGCGGGAGGGTCCTACGAGCAGTACTTC
>TRBJ2-3|.|.|TRBV11-2
CASSCLTSTSTDTQYF
TGTGCCAGCAGCTGTTTAACATCAACCAGCACAGATACGCAGTATTTT
>TRBJ2-7|many|.|TRBV27
CASSLTYGSSYEQYF
TGTGCCAGCAGTTTAACTTACGGGAGCTCCTACGAGCAGTACTTC
>TRBJ2-6|.|.|TRBV5-6
CASSLDSLPSGANVLTF
TGTGCCAGCAGCTTGGATTCCTTGCCTTCTGGGGCCAACGTCCTGACTTTC
>TRBJ2-5|few|TRBD1|TRBV6-1
CASSEVSGQGRETQYF
TGTGCCAGCAGTGAAGTCTCCGGACAGGGGAGAGAGACCCAGTACTTC
>TRBJ1-2|few|.|TRBV27
CASSRDTLNYGYTF
TGTGCCAGCAGCCGGGACACCCTCAACTATGGCTACACCTTC
>TRBJ1-1|.|.|TRBV11-2
CVSSLAAGLSTEAFF
TGTGTCAGCAGCTTAGCCGCGGGGTTGAGCACTGAAGCTTTCTTT
>TRBJ2-4|few|.|TRBV6-2/TRBV6-3
CASSYFGPPKNIQYF
TGTGCCAGCAGTTACTTCGGACCTCCAAAAAACATTCAGTACTTC
>TRBJ1-4|few|TRBD1|TRBV5-1
CASSGTGTVNEKLFF
TGCGCCAGCAGCGGAACCGGGACAGTCAATGAAAAACTGTTTTTT
>TRBJ2-1|few|TRBD2|TRBV7-7
CASSSNGGWEGEQFF
TGTGCTAGCAGCTCTAACGGGGGGTGGGAAGGTGAGCAGTTCTTC
>TRBJ1-2|few|.|TRBV5-5
CASSGLVSNYGYTF
TGTGCCAGCAGCGGTCTCGTGTCTAACTATGGCTACACCTTC
>TRBJ2-1|few|TRBD1|TRBV27
CASSLPGQPGRYNEQFF
TGTGCCAGCAGTTTGCCGGGACAGCCCGGTAGGTACAATGAGCAGTTCTTC
>TRBJ1-2|few|TRBD1|TRBV11-2
CASSLGTGISGYTF
TGTGCCAGCAGCTTAGGGACAGGGATTAGCGGCTACACCTTC
>TRBJ1-1|few|.|TRBV30
CAWTPGGGAEAFF
TGTGCCTGGACCCCGGGTGGGGGTGCTGAAGCTTTCTTT
>TRBJ2-1|.|.|TRBV5-4
CASSLYRDGNEQFF
TGTGCCAGCAGCTTGTATAGGGACGGCAATGAGCAGTTCTTC
>TRBJ1-2|few|.|TRBV20-1
CSAREAGFGYTF
TGCAGTGCCAGAGAGGCTGGGTTTGGCTACACCTTC
>TRBJ2-1|many|.|TRBV11-2
CASSFGLGYNEQFF
TGTGCCAGCAGCTTTGGCCTCGGGTACAATGAGCAGTTCTTC
>TRBJ2-2|.|.|TRBV28
CASIVAGASGELFF
TGTGCCAGCATTGTAGCAGGGGCGAGCGGGGAGCTGTTTTTT